What follows are 22 T cell receptor beta chains derived from one specimen sequenced in a study of cytomegalovirus exposure and HLA in healthy donors. Amplification used 60 Vbeta primers and 13 Jbeta primers. The data were produced by immunoSEQ multiplex PCR, yet TCRdb's version contains in-frame clones alone and is incomplete. This table holds some 200,000 clones, 75% to 90% found once. The sample was PBMCs. The receptors come from a boy younger than 10 in good health and CMV-seronegative.

This chain links TRBV30 with TRBJ1-6, with D hard to call. The CDR3 spans 14 residues. Germline loops: CDR1 GTSNPN, CDR2 SVGIG (reference sequence). Trimming removed 2 bases from V and 7 bases from J, with 12 bases in between. CDR3 DNA sequence: TGTGCCTGGAGTCCCACGAGAGGGAATTCACCCCTCCACTTT. Its protein product is CAWSPTRGNSPLHF.

The chain couples TRBV18 to TRBJ2-6; tentatively, D is TRBD2 (7 bases). V was pared by 0 bases and J by 1 base, with 13 bases between. This CDR3 is built from 18 residues. Germline lookup yields CDR1 KGHSH and CDR2 LQKENI. CDR3 residues: CASSPPWGGGSGANVLTF. The CDR3 nucleotides are TGTGCCAGCTCACCACCCTGGGGGGGCGGGTCTGGGGCCAACGTCCTGACTTTC. The entire variable domain, with the rest obtained from reference TRBV18 and TRBJ2-6, is as follows: NAGVMQNPRHLVRRRGQEARLRCSPMKGHSHVYWYRQLPEEGLKFMVYLQKENIIDESGMPKERFSAEFPKEGPSILRIQQVVRGDSAAYFCASSPPWGGGSGANVLTFGAGSRLTVL.

This chain uses TRBV5-1 with TRBJ2-5; D perhaps matches TRBD1 (5 bases). The CDR3 is made up of 14 amino acids. V was cut by 3 bases and J by 1 base, with 10 bases left in between. Germline-derived CDR1 and CDR2 are SGHRS and YFSETQ. CDR3 DNA: TGCGCCAGCAGCTCCCAGGGTGGCCAAGAGACCCAGTACTTC. Residues: CASSSQGGQETQYF.

The chain has TRBV19 and TRBJ1-1; 8 bases are a match to TRBD1. The CDR3 is made up of 14 amino acids. Germline V gene sequence: CDR1 LNHDA, CDR2 SQIVND (reference sequence). With 10 bases clipped from V and 5 bases from J, the junction kept 12 bases outside the gene matches. CDR3 sequence: CAIGQGWGQTEAFF. The CDR3 region has the DNA TGTGCCATCGGACAGGGATGGGGGCAGACTGAAGCTTTCTTT.

This clone was observed once. V and J are TRBV25-1 and TRBJ1-2; 7 nucleotides match TRBD1. Looked up from germline, CDR1 is MGHDK and CDR2 is SYGVNS. V lost 4 bases to trimming and J lost 6 bases; unmatched junction nucleotides: 2. The CDR3 runs to 12 residues. CDR3 amino acids: CASSGDRHGYTF. The CDR3 bases are TGTGCCAGCAGTGGGGACAGACATGGCTACACCTTC.

CDR3: CASSIDGRPGWASSEAFF. The CDR3 DNA reads as TGTGCCAGTAGTATAGATGGCAGGCCCGGATGGGCTTCTTCTGAAGCTTTCTTT. The chain joins TRBV19 to TRBJ1-1; D remains ambiguous. The CDR3 consists of 18 residues. V lost 0 bases to trimming and J lost 6 bases, with 23 bases between them. Germline CDR1 and CDR2: LNHDA and SQIVND (reference sequence).

V and J are TRBV14 and TRBJ2-7; no clear D gene. The germline gives CDR1 SGHDN, CDR2 FVKESK. Trimming took 1 base from V and 5 from J, leaving 9 bases between them. The CDR3 runs to 13 residues. This chain's CDR3 is CASSQGGANEQYF. CDR3 bases: TGTGCCAGCAGCCAAGGTGGAGCCAACGAGCAGTACTTC. Supplemented by reference TRBV14 and TRBJ2-7, the full variable domain reads EAGVTQFPSHSVIEKGQTVTLRCDPISGHDNLYWYRRVMGKEIKFLLHFVKESKQDESGMPNNRFLAERTGGTYSTLKVQPAELEDSGVYFCASSQGGANEQYFGPGTRLTVT.

V gene TRBV27 combines with J gene TRBJ1-5, with a weak D call TRBD1 (6 bases). The CDR3 is 14 amino acids. V dropped 4 bases and J dropped 7 bases, with 14 bases sitting between them. Germline values: CDR1 MNHEY, CDR2 SMNVEV (reference sequence). CDR3 nucleotide sequence: TGTGCCAGCAGTTCGACAGGAGCGTTACAGCCCCAGCATTTT. It translates to CASSSTGALQPQHF.

This clone was picked up one time. This sequence joins TRBV5-1 and TRBJ2-1, with 7 nucleotides matching TRBD1. The V and J ends lost 4 bases and 5 bases, in that order; junction bases with no gene match: 12. This CDR3 comprises 16 residues. CDR1 and CDR2 (germline): SGHRS, YFSETQ. The CDR3 coding sequence is TGCGCCAGCAGCCATAGCAGGGGGTTGACCGACAATGAGCAGTTCTTC. Its translation is CASSHSRGLTDNEQFF.

The genes are TRBV9 and TRBJ2-5, with TRBD2 identical over 12 bases. CDR3 size: 16 residues. The germline gives CDR1 SGDLS, CDR2 YYNGEE. V shed 4 bases, J shed 1 base, and the junction held 5 bases outside the gene matches. Here the CDR3 reads CASSLRLAGAQETQYF. CDR3 sequence (DNA): TGTGCCAGCAGCTTGCGACTAGCGGGGGCCCAAGAGACCCAGTACTTC.

The chain employs TRBV6-1 and TRBJ1-6, with 9 bases matching TRBD1. The CDR3 has 16 residues. Germline V gene data show CDR1 as MNHNS and CDR2 as SASEGT. Trimming removed 1 base from V and 9 bases from J; junction bases left unmatched: 7. CDR3 coding DNA: TGTGCCAGCAGTGAAGGGCTACAGGGGGCTGGTTCACCCCTCCACTTT. Its translation is CASSEGLQGAGSPLHF.

This clone was detected only a few times. The chain carries TRBV6-1 and TRBJ2-7; 9 positions agree with TRBD1. Trimming cost V 2 bases and J 2 bases; bases outside gene matches: 4. CDR1 and CDR2 from the germline V gene are MNHNS and SASEGT. This CDR3 contains 15 residues. The CDR3 coding sequence is TGTGCCAGCAGTGAAAGGAGGACAGGGGCCTACGAGCAGTACTTC. It specifies CASSERRTGAYEQYF.

Here the CDR3 reads CASRFTSGGAYEQFF. In DNA form, the CDR3 reads TGTGCCAGCAGATTTACTAGCGGGGGGGCCTATGAGCAGTTCTTC. The V and J genes are TRBV7-9 and TRBJ2-1, with 13 positions matching TRBD2. This CDR3 contains 15 residues. The ends lost 6 bases at V and 8 bases at J; junction bases unmatched: 7. In germline, CDR1 is SEHNR, CDR2 FQNEAQ (reference sequence).

V gene TRBV29-1 combines with J gene TRBJ1-6, with D uncertain. This CDR3 spans 11 amino acids. Trimming removed 1 base from V and 16 bases from J, with 11 bases in between. Per the germline V gene, CDR1 is SQVTM and CDR2 is ANQGSEA. The CDR3 is CSVEGAAGLHF. The CDR3 region has the DNA TGCAGCGTTGAAGGGGCGGCGGGGCTCCACTTT.

The CDR3 here is CASSIGQGPYEQYF. The CDR3 bases are TGTGCCAGCAGTATAGGACAGGGACCCTACGAGCAGTACTTC. The chain uses TRBV6-1 and TRBJ2-7; 8 nucleotides agree with TRBD1. The CDR3 is made up of 14 amino acids. The ends lost 5 bases at V and 2 bases at J; junction bases unmatched: 5. Looked up from germline, CDR1 is MNHNS and CDR2 is SASEGT.

The chain joins TRBV2 to TRBJ2-1; 13 nucleotides align to TRBD2. Germline CDR1 is SNHLY and CDR2 is FYNNEI. This CDR3 comprises 16 residues. This CDR3 reads CATSDTSGRARDEQFF. DNA for the CDR3: TGTGCTACCAGCGATACTAGCGGGAGGGCAAGGGATGAGCAGTTCTTC.

The chain employs TRBV2 and TRBJ2-5; D unresolved. Germline assignment: CDR1 SNHLY and CDR2 FYNNEI. Between the trimmed V and J ends, which lost 8 bases and 4 bases, there was a span of 20 bases. The length of the CDR3 is 15 residues. CDR3 protein: CASALGALAPETQYF. Written as DNA, the CDR3 is TGTGCCAGCGCCTTAGGAGCGCTGGCCCCAGAGACCCAGTACTTC.

The chain has TRBV5-6 and TRBJ1-2; TRBD1 matches at 10 bases. Losses at the gene ends were 2 bases for V and 2 bases for J; bases not matched to a gene: 3. The CDR3 totals 15 residues. Germline V gives CDR1 SGHDT, CDR2 YYEEEE. CDR3 bases: TGTGCCAGCAGCTTTCTGGACAGGGGGAACTATGGCTACACCTTC. Translation gives CASSFLDRGNYGYTF.

The V call is TRBV6-5, the J call TRBJ1-5; TRBD1 matches 10 bases. CDR3 length equals 15 residues. Losses at the gene ends were 6 bases for V and 3 bases for J; bases not matched to a gene: 5. Germline loops: CDR1 MNHEY, CDR2 SVGAGI. Here the CDR3 DNA reads TGTGCCAGCAGCCGACAGGGGGCGGTCAATCAGCCCCAGCATTTT. Its protein product is CASSRQGAVNQPQHF.

V usage is TRBV20-1 and J usage is TRBJ2-1; the match to TRBD2 covers 8 bases. Germline V CDR1 and CDR2: DFQATT, SNEGSKA (reference sequence). The CDR3 consists of 11 residues. V trimming: 6 bases; J trimming: 7 bases; junction bases outside the gene matches: 2. CDR3 in amino acids: CSAREGNEQFF. The CDR3 nucleotides read TGCAGTGCACGGGAGGGGAATGAGCAGTTCTTC.

The CDR3 loop is CASSRQLGTETQYF. Here the CDR3 DNA reads TGCGCCAGCAGCCGCCAGCTAGGAACGGAGACCCAGTACTTC. The rearrangement joins TRBV4-1 to TRBJ2-5, with D unresolved. The germline V gene encodes CDR1 MGHRA and CDR2 YSYEKL. V was shortened by 4 bases and J by 5 bases, with 14 bases between the two germline ends. CDR3 length equals 14 residues.

This rearrangement joins TRBV27 to TRBJ2-7, with D perhaps TRBD1 (7 bases). V gave up 9 bases and J gave up 3 bases, with 21 bases separating them. Germline lookup yields CDR1 MNHEY and CDR2 SMNVEV (reference sequence). The CDR3 has 15 amino acids. The CDR3 DNA is TGTGCCAGTCTCACTCGGGCGGGACAGCTCTACGAGCAGTACTTC. This codes for CASLTRAGQLYEQYF.